This entry lists 21 T cell receptor beta chains sequenced from one sample in a study of CD8+CD57+ T cells in acquired aplastic anemia. The sequenced patients had an expansion of CD8+CD57+ cells seen by flow cytometry. TCR beta VDJ combinations and CDR3 sequences were profiled from genomic DNA. TCRdb processed the reads anew with MiXCR; each CDR3 protein has one entry. The sample yields hundreds of thousands of distinct CDR3 sequences, about a third seen once. The sequenced sample consisted of sorted CD4+, CD8+, or CD8+CD57+ T cells (not recorded which) from PBMCs. The receptors come from a human donor with aplastic anemia.

The V and J genes are TRBV5-6 and TRBJ2-7, with D possibly TRBD2 on 5 matching bases. CDR1 and CDR2 from the germline V gene are SGHDT and YYEEEE. CDR3 length: 16 amino acids. Trimming cost V 6 bases and J 1 base, with 20 bases left between them. This chain's CDR3 is CASTRGFYRISYEQYF. CDR3 bases: TGTGCCAGCACCCGAGGGTTCTACCGCATTTCCTACGAGCAGTACTTC.

The J gene is TRBJ2-4, the V gene TRBV13; the match to TRBD2 covers 12 bases. J lost 8 bases, V lost 6 bases, and 8 bases had no gene match. CDR1 is PRHDT, CDR2 FYEKMQ, per germline (reference sequence). CDR3 length equals 15 residues. The CDR3 DNA reads as TGTGCCAGCAGTTATCCTAGCGGGGGGGCATACATTCAGTACTTC. Protein: CASSYPSGGAYIQYF.

The J gene is TRBJ1-2, the V gene TRBV7-4; D gene unclear. The CDR3 is made up of 13 amino acids. CDR1 is SGHVT, CDR2 SQSDAQ, per germline. The ends were cut back, 5 bases at V and 1 base at J, with 8 bases in the middle. CDR3 nucleotide sequence: TGTGCCAGCAGCCAAGAGAGTAACTATGGCTACACCTTC. It codes for CASSQESNYGYTF.

The V and J genes are TRBV12-3 or TRBV12-4 and TRBJ1-5; 7 bases match TRBD1. The J segment lost 4 bases and the V segment lost 5 bases, leaving 5 bases of the junction unmatched. The CDR3 covers 14 residues. This CDR3 reads CASSPDRLNQPQHF. In DNA, the CDR3 is TGTGCCAGCAGTCCGGACAGGCTAAATCAGCCCCAGCATTTT.

For this clonotype: A much larger clone lies a single base off, so this may be a read error. The chain couples TRBV19 to TRBJ2-7; unclear D gene. Deletions cut 8 bases from V and 6 bases from J, with 11 bases between. CDR1 is LNHDA and CDR2 is SQIVND in the germline V gene (reference sequence). This CDR3 spans 11 amino acids. In DNA form, the CDR3 reads TGTGCCAGTGGAAACTCGGGCGAGCAGTACTTC. Amino acids: CASGNSGEQYF. Drawing the rest from reference TRBV19 and TRBJ2-7, the complete variable domain is DGGITQSPKYLFRKEGQNVTLSCEQNLNHDAMYWYRQDPGQGLRLIYYSQIVNDFQKGDIAEGYSVSREKKESFPLTVTSAQKNPTAFYLCASGNSGEQYFGPGTRLTVT.

The chain joins TRBV24-1 to TRBJ2-3; D is tentatively TRBD1 or TRBD2 (7 bases each). V was cut by 6 bases and J by 4 bases, with 19 bases left in between. Germline V gene data show CDR1 as KGHDR and CDR2 as SFDVKD. This CDR3 contains 16 residues. The DNA of the CDR3 is TGTGCCACCAGTACAGGGAGGGCAGGGGGAGCAGATACGCAGTATTTT. Translated, it gives CATSTGRAGGADTQYF.

The sample holds many counts of this clonotype. V gene TRBV2 combines with J gene TRBJ2-7; 8 bases line up with TRBD2. There are 14 residues in the CDR3. After removal of 4 bases from V and 0 bases from J, the junction contained 2 bases not matched to a gene. Germline loops: CDR1 SNHLY, CDR2 FYNNEI. Here the CDR3 reads CASSVLADSYEQYF. The CDR3 coding sequence is TGTGCCAGCAGTGTACTAGCGGACTCCTACGAGCAGTACTTC.

This clonotype was picked up many times. V and J are TRBV2 and TRBJ1-5; possible D gene TRBD1, 6 bases. CDR1 SNHLY and CDR2 FYNNEI come from the germline V gene. V was shortened by 2 bases and J by 2 bases, with 7 bases between the two germline ends. The CDR3 length is 14 residues. The CDR3 region is CASSERTGNQPQHF. DNA for the CDR3: TGTGCCAGCAGTGAACGGACAGGCAATCAGCCCCAGCATTTT.

This clonotype was seen ten or more times. This rearrangement joins TRBV2 to TRBJ2-5; D not resolved. Per germline, CDR1 SNHLY and CDR2 FYNNEI. The CDR3 spans 14 residues. Trimming removed 6 bases at V and 5 bases at J, with 16 bases between. CDR3 sequence reads: CASRGDGVRETQYF. As DNA, the CDR3 is TGTGCCAGCAGAGGTGATGGGGTGAGGGAGACCCAGTACTTC.

V gene TRBV27 combines with J gene TRBJ1-6; D not certain. Germline values: CDR1 MNHEY, CDR2 SMNVEV (reference sequence). The V end lost 3 bases, the J end lost 4 bases, and 13 bases lay between the germline ends. The CDR3 has 16 amino acids. This CDR3 is CASSFIGGRYNSPLHF. The CDR3 DNA is TGTGCCAGCAGTTTCATCGGCGGTCGATATAATTCACCCCTCCACTTT.

Of note for this clonotype: One base away lies a much larger clone, so this may be a sequencing read error. The rearrangement joins TRBV9 to TRBJ1-6; D is unresolved. The V end lost 3 bases, the J end lost 9 bases, and 19 bases lay between the germline ends. The CDR3 spans 16 residues. The germline V gene has CDR1 SGDLS and CDR2 YYNGEE. For the CDR3, the DNA is TGTGCCAGCAGCGGAACTAATCAGCCCGACGGTTCACCCCTCCACTTT. Its protein product is CASSGTNQPDGSPLHF.

V usage is TRBV19 and J usage is TRBJ1-5; TRBD1 might be the D (6 bases). The CDR3 has 16 amino acids. Germline V gene sequence: CDR1 LNHDA, CDR2 SQIVND (reference sequence). V shed 6 bases and J shed 5 bases, with 20 bases lying between them. In DNA, the CDR3 is TGTGCCAGTAGGGCTCATCAGGGGACCGCGGATCAGCCCCAGCATTTT. Residues: CASRAHQGTADQPQHF. Full variable domain (remainder filled in from reference TRBV19 and TRBJ1-5): DGGITQSPKYLFRKEGQNVTLSCEQNLNHDAMYWYRQDPGQGLRLIYYSQIVNDFQKGDIAEGYSVSREKKESFPLTVTSAQKNPTAFYLCASRAHQGTADQPQHFGDGTRLSIL.

At least ten counts were recorded for this clonotype. V usage is TRBV2 and J usage is TRBJ2-7; TRBD2 agrees at 12 bases. V shed 5 bases, J shed 7 bases, and the junction held 9 bases outside the gene matches. Germline V gene lookup returns CDR1 SNHLY and CDR2 FYNNEI. The CDR3 is 15 residues long. The chain's CDR3 is CASSPLAGGPQEQYF. CDR3 DNA sequence: TGTGCCAGCAGTCCGCTAGCGGGAGGGCCTCAAGAGCAGTACTTC. The entire variable domain, with the rest obtained from reference TRBV2 and TRBJ2-7, is as follows: EPEVTQTPSHQVTQMGQEVILRCVPISNHLYFYWYRQILGQKVEFLVSFYNNEISEKSEIFDDQFSVERPDGSNFTLKIRSTKLEDSAMYFCASSPLAGGPQEQYFGPGTRLTVT.

This clonotype appeared many times. The J gene is TRBJ2-1, the V gene TRBV7-6, with D possibly matching TRBD1 (5 bases). Trimming took 1 base from V and 0 from J, leaving 7 bases between them. Germline CDR1 SGHVS, CDR2 FNYEAQ. The CDR3 covers 15 residues. The CDR3 nucleotides read TGTGCCAGCAGCTTAGTCGACAGCTCCTACAATGAGCAGTTCTTC. This sequence encodes CASSLVDSSYNEQFF.

The rearrangement joins TRBV25-1 to TRBJ2-6; 14 bases map to TRBD2. In germline, CDR1 is MGHDK, CDR2 SYGVNS. This CDR3 has 17 amino acids. V was clipped by 3 bases and J by 4 bases; unmatched bases: 2. CDR3 bases: TGTGCCAGCAGTGAGGGACTAGCGGGGGCGGGGGCCAACGTCCTGACTTTC. Translated: CASSEGLAGAGANVLTF.

Ten or more counts support this clonotype. CDR3 DNA sequence: TGCGCCAGCATGTCCAGGGGAGGCAACTATGGCTACACCTTC. Encoded protein: CASMSRGGNYGYTF. This chain uses TRBV10-2 with TRBJ1-2; D perhaps matches TRBD1 (6 bases). CDR3 size: 14 residues. Germline lookup yields CDR1 WSHSY and CDR2 SAAADI. Trimming left V 7 bases short and J 2 bases short, with 14 bases between.

Concerning this clonotype itself: One end of the junction fails to match germline, which may point to a read error. The rearrangement uses TRBV19 and TRBJ2-2; either TRBD1 or TRBD2 may supply D (5 bases each). CDR1 and CDR2 from the germline V gene are LNHDA and SQIVND (reference sequence). This CDR3 is 18 amino acids long. The CDR3 here is CASSILRQGALDTGELLF. CDR3 sequence (DNA): TGTGCCAGTAGTATCCTACGGCAAGGGGCGCTGGACACCGGGGAGCTGCTTTTT.

The CDR3 here is CASSEFRGDTEAFF. The DNA of the CDR3 is TGCGCCAGCAGTGAATTTAGGGGGGACACTGAAGCTTTCTTT. V is TRBV5-1 and J is TRBJ1-1; D may be TRBD1 (6 bases). The CDR3 is 14 amino acids. The germline V gene has CDR1 SGHRS and CDR2 YFSETQ. With 5 bases removed from V and 3 bases from J, the gap between germline ends came to 14 bases.

J is TRBJ2-7 and V is TRBV4-3; D gene uncertain. The V gene's germline CDR1 is LGHNA and CDR2 YSLEER. This CDR3 has 17 residues. V lost 1 base to trimming and J lost 4 bases, with 20 bases between them. CDR3 DNA sequence: TGCGCCAGCAGCCAAGCCCTCGGGCAGGTGATTCGGTACGAGCAGTACTTC. Amino acids: CASSQALGQVIRYEQYF.

This clonotype was seen at least ten times. V usage is TRBV7-2 and J usage is TRBJ2-5; 7 bases are shared with TRBD2. Germline V CDR1 and CDR2: SGHTA, FQGNSA. The CDR3 has 12 residues. The CDR3, as DNA: TGTGCTACAAGCGGGGTAGGAGAGACCCAGTACTTC. This gives the protein CATSGVGETQYF.

At least ten counts were recorded for this clonotype. The J gene is TRBJ2-7, the V gene TRBV12-3 or TRBV12-4, with 7 nucleotides matching TRBD1. This CDR3 is 14 amino acids long. V shed 5 bases, J shed 3 bases, and the junction held 7 bases outside the gene matches. CDR3 in amino acids: CASSADRDNYEQYF. CDR3 DNA sequence: TGTGCCAGCAGTGCTGACAGGGACAACTACGAGCAGTACTTC.